This entry describes one T cell receptor (beta chain). These data are taken from a study of blood T cell repertoires in COVID-19. Living in about two dozen US areas, the participants were between about 18 and 100 years of age. This table comes from immunoSEQ multiplex PCR, and its TCRdb copy is limited to in-frame clones, with some not included. The sample holds 310,000 or so clones, 87% seen once. Trimming took 3 bases from V and 2 from J; bases not matched to a gene: 2. The length of the CDR3 is 14 residues. Germline V gives CDR1 SQVTM, CDR2 ANQGSEA. The chain is built from TRBV29-1 and TRBJ1-4; 8 bases are a match to TRBD1. Sequenced sample: PBMCs or T cells enriched from blood (not recorded which). This clonotype was sampled from a woman aged 25 to 39 who had recovered from COVID-19. CDR3 protein: CSVETGATNEKLFF. For the CDR3, the DNA is TGCAGCGTTGAGACAGGGGCTACTAATGAAAAACTGTTTTTT.